This TCR beta chain derives from a study of cytomegalovirus exposure and HLA in healthy donors. V shed 4 bases and J 7 bases; nucleotides not matched to a gene: 17. Looked up from germline, CDR1 is SGHRS and CDR2 is YFSETQ. This CDR3 region has 17 residues. Study-level points and caveats: What a later analysis reportedly showed was that an Asian-associated ancestry cluster had fewer N-insertions than the approximately 700-donor mean. CMV antigen specificity of a few CMV-associated chains was confirmed in vitro. In a later analysis, TCR beta V- and J-gene trimming was associated with a missense DCLRE1C variant. Per a later analysis, HLA-associated TCR beta chains showed more clonal expansion than other, equally common TCR beta chains.

Worth noting for this clone: Its cognate antigen is unknown.

PCR was performed using 60 Vbeta and 13 Jbeta primers. Using immunoSEQ multiplex PCR, the repertoire was profiled, and TCRdb retains in-frame clones only, with some absent. This sample carries roughly 98,000 clones, about three quarters of them seen once, and the ten largest clones take approximately 1.4%. The chain couples TRBV5-1 to TRBJ1-2; 9 bases fit TRBD1. This TCR came from a man aged 35 to 55 in good health and CMV-seronegative. Material for sequencing was PBMCs. In nucleotides, the CDR3 is TGCGCCAGCAGCAACAGACCCACAGGGGGCGATACCGCTGGCTACACCTTC. This translates into CASSNRPTGGDTAGYTF.